These 14 T cell receptor beta chains came from one sample sequenced in a study of neoadjuvant anti-PD-1 for oral cavity cancer. Indicated time point: after neoadjuvant nivolumab, at surgical resection. Profiled with immunoSEQ multiplex PCR; TCRdb holds only in-frame clones, not every one. Among roughly 68,000 clones, approximately 87% were seen once, and the ten largest hold around 2.6%. The sequencing used PBMCs, collected after nivolumab (anti-PD-1) treatment. The receptors shown here come from a person aged 40 to 85 with oral cavity squamous cell carcinoma.

The chain is built from TRBV6-5 and TRBJ1-1; D is uncertain. The V gene lost 6 bases and the J gene lost 1 base, with 15 bases spanning the gap. This CDR3 region has 15 residues. Germline values: CDR1 MNHEY, CDR2 SVGAGI. The CDR3 sequence is CASSRTPGSNTEAFF. The CDR3 nucleotides are TGTGCCAGCAGCCGGACCCCGGGGTCGAACACTGAAGCTTTCTTT.

The rearrangement links TRBV28 to TRBJ2-1; the D is unclear. Trimming removed 3 bases at V and 7 bases at J, with 7 bases between. The germline V gene has CDR1 MDHEN and CDR2 SYDVKM. The CDR3 runs 12 residues. The CDR3: CASSFLGNEQFF. In nucleotides, the CDR3 is TGTGCCAGCAGTTTTCTGGGTAATGAGCAGTTCTTC.

The chain links TRBV7-6 to TRBJ1-3; no firm D call. Germline V gives CDR1 SGHVS, CDR2 FNYEAQ. Deletions cut 1 base from V and 0 bases from J, with 10 bases between. The CDR3 consists of 16 residues. The CDR3 bases are TGTGCCAGCAGCTTAGGGCAGGCCGTCTCTGGAAACACCATATATTTT. Translating it yields CASSLGQAVSGNTIYF.

In its sample, this clone was seen once. The chain joins TRBV19 to TRBJ1-5; the D is unclear. The CDR3 length is 12 residues. CDR1 and CDR2 (germline): LNHDA, SQIVND (reference sequence). The V gene lost 6 bases and the J gene lost 5 bases, with 8 bases spanning the gap. CDR3 protein: CASRQEDQPQHF. The CDR3, as DNA: TGTGCCAGTAGGCAGGAGGATCAGCCCCAGCATTTT.

The rearrangement joins TRBV27 to TRBJ2-7, with 10 bases aligning to TRBD1. Germline values: CDR1 MNHEY, CDR2 SMNVEV (reference sequence). V lost 6 bases to trimming and J lost 4 bases; unmatched junction nucleotides: 6. The CDR3 covers 14 residues. CDR3 protein: CASRARQGAYEQYF. The CDR3, as DNA: TGTGCCAGCAGGGCGAGACAGGGGGCTTACGAGCAGTACTTC.

The chain uses TRBV19 and TRBJ1-1, with TRBD1 as a possible D gene (5 bases). Germline V gene lookup returns CDR1 LNHDA and CDR2 SQIVND (reference sequence). The CDR3 has 10 residues. Trimming removed 8 bases at V and 5 bases at J, with 6 bases between. CDR3 nucleotide sequence: TGTGCCAGTCGGGGGACTGAAGCTTTCTTT. Translating gives CASRGTEAFF.

This chain links TRBV11-2 with TRBJ1-6, with D unclear. The CDR3 loop spans 15 amino acids. Germline CDR1 SGHAT, CDR2 FQNNGV. Trimming left V 7 bases short and J 5 bases short, with 15 bases between. CDR3 in amino acids: CASTPSARNNSPLHF. Here the CDR3 DNA reads TGTGCCAGCACCCCATCAGCTAGAAATAATTCACCCCTCCACTTT.

The V and J genes are TRBV5-1 and TRBJ2-7; D is possibly TRBD1 (6 bases). Per the germline V gene, CDR1 is SGHRS and CDR2 is YFSETQ. V was cut by 3 bases and J by 0 bases, with 10 bases left in between. CDR3 length equals 14 residues. The CDR3 spells CASSSQGGSYEQYF. In DNA form, the CDR3 reads TGCGCCAGCAGCTCCCAAGGGGGCTCCTACGAGCAGTACTTC.

The rearrangement uses TRBV6-4 and TRBJ2-1, with 12 bases lining up with TRBD2. Germline CDR1 and CDR2: MRHNA and SNTAGT. After removal of 2 bases from V and 6 bases from J, the junction contained 8 bases not matched to a gene. The CDR3 length is 17 residues. DNA for the CDR3: TGTGCCAGCAGTGACGTGGGGCTAGCGGGAGGGCGCAATGAGCAGTTCTTC. Its protein product is CASSDVGLAGGRNEQFF.

The chain is built from TRBV6-5 and TRBJ2-5; a weak D match, TRBD1 (6 bases). The CDR3 covers 16 residues. V gave up 4 bases and J gave up 5 bases, with 20 bases separating them. Germline V gives CDR1 MNHEY, CDR2 SVGAGI. This CDR3 is CASSSSRGRGAETQYF. CDR3 DNA: TGTGCCAGCAGTTCTTCCCGGGGCAGGGGTGCGGAGACCCAGTACTTC.

The chain has TRBV6-6 and TRBJ1-2, with D possibly matching TRBD1 (5 bases). The CDR3 runs to 12 residues. Trimming shortened V by 4 bases and J by 5 bases, and 8 bases separated the two germline ends. The germline V gene encodes CDR1 MNHNY and CDR2 SVGAGI (reference sequence). This chain's CDR3 is CASSSGGYGYTF. The DNA of the CDR3 is TGTGCCAGCAGTTCGGGGGGGTATGGCTACACCTTC.

V is TRBV15 and J is TRBJ1-1; 10 nucleotides line up with TRBD1. There are 13 residues in the CDR3. Trimming took 3 bases from V and 6 from J; bases not matched to a gene: 1. Germline loops: CDR1 LNHNV, CDR2 YYDKDF (reference sequence). The CDR3 coding sequence is TGTGCCACCAGCAGGGACAGGGGGGCTGAAGCTTTCTTT. This encodes CATSRDRGAEAFF.

The V call is TRBV21-1, the J call TRBJ1-5. TRBV21-1 is labeled a pseudogene. This CDR3 region has 14 residues. This CDR3 is CASHRVFLHQPQHF. The DNA of the CDR3 is TGTGCCTCACACCGGGTCTTCCTTCATCAGCCCCAGCATTTT.

The genes are TRBV4-1 and TRBJ2-3, with D possibly matching TRBD2 (8 bases). V lost 6 bases and J lost 7, with 20 bases in between. This CDR3 spans 15 amino acids. Looked up from germline, CDR1 is MGHRA and CDR2 is YSYEKL. The CDR3 DNA reads TGCGCCAGCAGGCCCGAGGGGGCGGGAGGTTATACGCAGTATTTT. Amino acid sequence: CASRPEGAGGYTQYF.